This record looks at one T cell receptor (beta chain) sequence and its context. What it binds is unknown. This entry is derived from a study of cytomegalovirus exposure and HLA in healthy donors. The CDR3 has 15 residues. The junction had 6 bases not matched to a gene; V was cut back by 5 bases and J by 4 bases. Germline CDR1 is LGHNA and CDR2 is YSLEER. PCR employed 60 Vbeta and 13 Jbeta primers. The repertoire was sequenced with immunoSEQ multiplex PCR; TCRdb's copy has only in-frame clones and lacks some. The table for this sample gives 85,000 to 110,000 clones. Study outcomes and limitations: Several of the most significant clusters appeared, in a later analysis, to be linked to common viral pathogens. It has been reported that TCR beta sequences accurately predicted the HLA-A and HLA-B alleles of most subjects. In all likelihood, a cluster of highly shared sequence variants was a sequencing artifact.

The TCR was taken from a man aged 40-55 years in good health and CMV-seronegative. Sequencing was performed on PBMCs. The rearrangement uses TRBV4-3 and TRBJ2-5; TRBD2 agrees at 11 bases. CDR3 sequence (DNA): TGCGCCAGCAGCTCCCGAGGACTAGCGGGAGAGACCCAGTACTTC. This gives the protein CASSSRGLAGETQYF.